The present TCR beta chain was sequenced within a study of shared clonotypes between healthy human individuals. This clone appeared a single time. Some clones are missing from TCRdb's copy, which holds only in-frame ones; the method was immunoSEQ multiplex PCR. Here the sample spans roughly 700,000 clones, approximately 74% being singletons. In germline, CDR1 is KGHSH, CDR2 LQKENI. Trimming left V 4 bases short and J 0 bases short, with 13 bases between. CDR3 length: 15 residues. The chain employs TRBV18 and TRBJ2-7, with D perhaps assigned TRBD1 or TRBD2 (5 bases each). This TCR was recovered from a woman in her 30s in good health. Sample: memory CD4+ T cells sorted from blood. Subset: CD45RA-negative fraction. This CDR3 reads CASSLRDGSSYEQYF. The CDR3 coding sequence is TGTGCCAGCTCACTAAGGGACGGCAGCTCCTACGAGCAGTACTTC.